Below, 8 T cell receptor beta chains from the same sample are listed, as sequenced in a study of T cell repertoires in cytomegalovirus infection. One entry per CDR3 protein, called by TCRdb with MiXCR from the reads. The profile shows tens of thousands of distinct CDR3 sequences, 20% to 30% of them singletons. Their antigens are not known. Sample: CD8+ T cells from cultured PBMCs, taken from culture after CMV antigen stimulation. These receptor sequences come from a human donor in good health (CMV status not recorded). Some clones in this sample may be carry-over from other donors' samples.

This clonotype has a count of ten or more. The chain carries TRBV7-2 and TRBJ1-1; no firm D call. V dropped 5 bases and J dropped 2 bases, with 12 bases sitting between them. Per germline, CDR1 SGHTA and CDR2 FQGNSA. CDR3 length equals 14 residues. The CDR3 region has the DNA TGTGCCAGCAGCCCCATGGGCAGAAACACTGAAGCTTTCTTT. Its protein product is CASSPMGRNTEAFF.

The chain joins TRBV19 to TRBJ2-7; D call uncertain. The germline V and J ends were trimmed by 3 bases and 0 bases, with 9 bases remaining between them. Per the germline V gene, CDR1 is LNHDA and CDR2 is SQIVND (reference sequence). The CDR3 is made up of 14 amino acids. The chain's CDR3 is CASSMGRSSYEQYF. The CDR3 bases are TGTGCCAGTAGTATGGGCCGAAGCTCCTACGAGCAGTACTTC.

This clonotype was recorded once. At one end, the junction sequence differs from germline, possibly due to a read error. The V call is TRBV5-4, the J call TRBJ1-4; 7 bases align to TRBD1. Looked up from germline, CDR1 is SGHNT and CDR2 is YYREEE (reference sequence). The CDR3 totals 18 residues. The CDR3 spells CASSATTGDQLIGEKLLF. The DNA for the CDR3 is TGTGCCAGCAGCGCGACCACAGGGGATCAGCTTATCGGTGAAAAACTGCTTTTT.

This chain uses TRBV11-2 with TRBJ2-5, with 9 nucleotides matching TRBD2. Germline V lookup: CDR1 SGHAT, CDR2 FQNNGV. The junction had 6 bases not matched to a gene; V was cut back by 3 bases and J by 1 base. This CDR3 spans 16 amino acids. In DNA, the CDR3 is TGTGCCAGCAGCTTTGGTAGCGGGGGCCTCCAAGAGACCCAGTACTTC. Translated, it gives CASSFGSGGLQETQYF.

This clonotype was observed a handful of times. CDR3 sequence: CASSLVAEIFF. CDR3 nucleotides: TGTGCCAGCAGTTTAGTGGCGGAAATTTTCTTC. This chain connects TRBV12-3 or TRBV12-4 to TRBJ2-1; D not resolved. The V gene lost 1 base and the J gene lost 16 bases, with 11 bases spanning the gap. The CDR3 totals 11 residues.

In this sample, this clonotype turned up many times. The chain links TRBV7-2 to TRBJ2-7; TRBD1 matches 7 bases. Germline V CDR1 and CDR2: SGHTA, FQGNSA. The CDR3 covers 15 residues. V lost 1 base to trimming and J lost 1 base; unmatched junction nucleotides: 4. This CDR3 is CASSLEGAGSYEQYF. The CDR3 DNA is TGTGCCAGCAGCTTAGAGGGGGCTGGATCCTACGAGCAGTACTTC.

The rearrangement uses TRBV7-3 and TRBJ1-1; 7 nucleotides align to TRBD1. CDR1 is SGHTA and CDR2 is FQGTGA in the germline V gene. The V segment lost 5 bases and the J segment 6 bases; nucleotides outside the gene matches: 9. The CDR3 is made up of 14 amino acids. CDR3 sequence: CASSLDRAAPEAFF. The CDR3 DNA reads TGTGCCAGCAGCCTAGACAGGGCGGCACCTGAAGCTTTCTTT.

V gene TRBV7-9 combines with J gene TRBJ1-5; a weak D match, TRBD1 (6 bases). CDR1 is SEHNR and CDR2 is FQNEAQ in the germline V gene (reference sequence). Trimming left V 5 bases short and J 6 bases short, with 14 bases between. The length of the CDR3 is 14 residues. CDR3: CASSPSRGAQPQHF. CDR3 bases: TGTGCCAGCAGCCCCTCCCGGGGGGCTCAGCCCCAGCATTTT.